The text below deals with one T cell receptor beta chain. This sample is part of a study of low-dose radiotherapy and immunotherapy resistance in tumors. Each eligible patient had an advanced solid tumor, and these tumors lacked tumor-infiltrating lymphocytes. Covering alpha and beta chains, TRAV- and TRBV-specific primers were used for the first-strand cDNA. It was with a constant-region primer and a V-primer adapter that TCRs were amplified over roughly 20 PCR cycles. TCRdb fed the reads into MiXCR, producing one record per CDR3 protein. This table has 16,000 or so distinct CDR3 sequences, about 70% appearing once. The clonotype comes from a human donor with advanced metastatic prostate, ovarian, gallbladder or colorectal cancer (not recorded which). This table probably holds off-target reads from a library built for another chain.

The CDR3 region has the DNA TGTGCCAGCAGCAAAGCTCCAGGGCATGAGACCCAGTACTTC. It translates to CASSKAPGHETQYF. The chain couples TRBV21-1 to TRBJ2-5; the table gives TRBD1 as D, unverified against the DNA. TRBV21-1 is marked as a pseudogene. The CDR3 contains 14 residues.